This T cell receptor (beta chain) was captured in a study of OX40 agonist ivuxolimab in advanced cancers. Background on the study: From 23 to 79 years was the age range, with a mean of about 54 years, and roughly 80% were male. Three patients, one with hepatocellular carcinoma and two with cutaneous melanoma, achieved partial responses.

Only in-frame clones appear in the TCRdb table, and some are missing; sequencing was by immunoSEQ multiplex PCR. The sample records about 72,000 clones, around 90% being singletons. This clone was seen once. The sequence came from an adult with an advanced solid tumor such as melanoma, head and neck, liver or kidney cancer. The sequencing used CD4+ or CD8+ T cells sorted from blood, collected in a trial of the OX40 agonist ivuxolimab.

The DNA of the CDR3 is TGTGCCAGCAGTGGCCTCTTGGGAGGCGCTGAAGCTTTCTTT. It codes for CASSGLLGGAEAFF. The chain uses TRBV6-1 and TRBJ1-1; D call uncertain. CDR3 length: 14 residues. Germline V gene data show CDR1 as MNHNS and CDR2 as SASEGT. Trimming cost V 4 bases and J 6 bases, with 15 bases left between them.